This TCR beta chain is from a study of cytomegalovirus exposure and HLA in healthy donors. Healthy individuals who donated bone marrow served as the donors. The length of the CDR3 is 13 residues. The germline V gene encodes CDR1 MNHNS and CDR2 SASEGT. The germline V and J ends were trimmed by 7 bases and 4 bases, with 13 bases remaining between them. 60 Vbeta and 13 Jbeta primers were used in PCR. TCRdb's table, derived via immunoSEQ multiplex PCR, lists solely in-frame clones and lacks some. The sample has about 55,000 clones. The V gene is TRBV6-1, the J gene TRBJ1-1; D may be TRBD1 (5 bases). The material sequenced was PBMCs. The source is a man aged 45 to 65 in good health and CMV-seropositive. The CDR3 DNA is TGTGCCAGCACTTTGTACGGGGGCACTGAAGCTTTCTTT. This translates into CASTLYGGTEAFF.